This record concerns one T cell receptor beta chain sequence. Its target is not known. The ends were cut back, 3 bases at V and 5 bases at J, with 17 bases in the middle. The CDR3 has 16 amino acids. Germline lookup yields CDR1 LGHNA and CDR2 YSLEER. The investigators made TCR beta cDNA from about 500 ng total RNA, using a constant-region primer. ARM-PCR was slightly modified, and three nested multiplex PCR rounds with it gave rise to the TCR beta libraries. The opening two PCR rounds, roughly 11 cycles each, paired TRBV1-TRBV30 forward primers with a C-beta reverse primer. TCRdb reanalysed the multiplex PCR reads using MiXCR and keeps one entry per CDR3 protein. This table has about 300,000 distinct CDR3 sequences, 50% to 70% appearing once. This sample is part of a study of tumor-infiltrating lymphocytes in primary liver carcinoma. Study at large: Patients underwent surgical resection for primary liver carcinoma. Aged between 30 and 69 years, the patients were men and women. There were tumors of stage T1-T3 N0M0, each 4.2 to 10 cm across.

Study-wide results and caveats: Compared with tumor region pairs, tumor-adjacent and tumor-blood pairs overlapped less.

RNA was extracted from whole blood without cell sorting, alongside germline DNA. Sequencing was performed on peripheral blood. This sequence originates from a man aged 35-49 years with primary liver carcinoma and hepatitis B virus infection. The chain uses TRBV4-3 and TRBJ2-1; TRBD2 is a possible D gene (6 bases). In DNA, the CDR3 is TGCGCCAGCAGCCAGGATAGGAGCGGGTTACACAATGAGCAGTTCTTC. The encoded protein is CASSQDRSGLHNEQFF.